Each of the 26 T cell receptor beta chains below was sequenced from the same sample in a study of blood T cell repertoires in COVID-19. The repertoire was sequenced with immunoSEQ multiplex PCR; TCRdb's copy has only in-frame clones and lacks some. The data hold 150,000 to 200,000 clones, with around 74% observed a single time. The specimen sequenced was peripheral blood. The receptors come from a woman aged 80 or older with acute or convalescent COVID-19.

Turning to this clone: Within the sample, other DNA sequences also encode this same CDR3. The V and J genes are TRBV5-1 and TRBJ2-5, with 7 bases lining up with TRBD2. V gave up 0 bases and J gave up 4 bases; unmatched junction bases: 0. This CDR3 has 13 amino acids. The V gene's germline CDR1 is SGHRS and CDR2 YFSETQ. CDR3 residues: CASSLAGGETQYF. CDR3 DNA sequence: TGCGCCAGCAGCTTGGCGGGGGGAGAGACCCAGTACTTC.

The chain couples TRBV5-1 to TRBJ1-2, with 9 bases lining up with TRBD1. Trimming at V came to 2 bases and at J to 8 bases, leaving 4 bases not matched to a gene. Germline V gene data show CDR1 as SGHRS and CDR2 as YFSETQ. CDR3 length: 13 amino acids. The CDR3 bases are TGCGCCAGCAGCTTAGGACAGGGGTTGGGCTACACCTTC. Encoded protein: CASSLGQGLGYTF.

The chain uses TRBV7-9 and TRBJ2-7; TRBD1 aligns across 9 bases. Germline CDR1 reads SEHNR; CDR2 reads FQNEAQ (reference sequence). The CDR3 runs to 15 residues. Germline trimming cut 5 bases from V and 0 bases from J; bases unmatched to any gene: 5. CDR3 loop: CASSLDRGNSYEQYF. Here the CDR3 DNA reads TGTGCCAGCAGCCTTGACAGGGGGAACTCCTACGAGCAGTACTTC.

V gene TRBV3-1 (or the pseudogene TRBV3-2) combines with J gene TRBJ2-2; 10 nucleotides line up with TRBD1. Germline CDR1 reads LGHDT; CDR2 reads YNNKEL (reference sequence). V shed 0 bases, J shed 4 bases, and the junction held 2 bases outside the gene matches. This CDR3 spans 16 amino acids. In DNA, the CDR3 is TGTGCCAGCAGCCAAGATGGACAGGGGGTCACCGGGGAGCTGTTTTTT. Its protein product is CASSQDGQGVTGELFF.

The chain employs TRBV28 and TRBJ1-1; D uncertain. CDR3 length: 12 residues. In germline, CDR1 is MDHEN, CDR2 SYDVKM. V was trimmed by 6 bases and J by 8 bases, leaving 13 bases between them. The CDR3 bases are TGTGCCAGCAGGTTTGGAGCCGAAGAAGCTTTCTTT. Protein product: CASRFGAEEAFF.

The chain recombines TRBV28 with TRBJ1-1, with a tentative D call TRBD1 (5 bases). CDR1 is MDHEN, CDR2 SYDVKM, per germline. This CDR3 is 14 amino acids long. V lost 7 bases to trimming and J lost 1 base, with 13 bases between them. Here the CDR3 reads CASIPPQGNTEAFF. In DNA, the CDR3 is TGTGCCAGCATTCCCCCTCAGGGGAACACTGAAGCTTTCTTT.

This clone was seen a handful of times. V usage is TRBV10-1 and J usage is TRBJ2-7; possibly TRBD1 for D (6 bases). Looked up from germline, CDR1 is WNHNN and CDR2 is SYGVQD (reference sequence). Trimming took off 6 bases at V and 0 bases at J, with 9 bases between the two ends. The CDR3 length is 13 residues. The CDR3, as DNA: TGCGCCAGCAGCGGGGACAACTCCTACGAGCAGTACTTC. It codes for CASSGDNSYEQYF.

The chain couples TRBV5-1 to TRBJ2-1; D gene ambiguous. Germline CDR1 and CDR2: SGHRS and YFSETQ. The CDR3 consists of 15 residues. Between the trimmed V and J ends, which lost 1 base and 2 bases, there was a span of 10 bases. This CDR3 reads CASSLLAEAYNEQFF. The CDR3 bases are TGCGCCAGCAGCTTGTTAGCTGAAGCCTACAATGAGCAGTTCTTC.

The CDR3: CASSQVTDSTISGNTIYF. In DNA, the CDR3 is TGTGCCAGCAGCCAAGTCACGGACAGCACGATCTCTGGAAACACCATATATTTT. The chain links TRBV3-1 (or the pseudogene TRBV3-2) to TRBJ1-3; maybe TRBD1 (6 bases). V was trimmed by 1 base and J by 0 bases, leaving 16 bases between them. In germline, CDR1 is LGHDT, CDR2 YNNKEL (reference sequence). The CDR3 runs to 18 residues.

This chain joins TRBV5-1 and TRBJ1-5; D might be TRBD1 (5 bases). The length of the CDR3 is 14 residues. CDR1 SGHRS and CDR2 YFSETQ come from the germline V gene. The V end lost 3 bases, the J end lost 2 bases, and 9 bases lay between the germline ends. CDR3 bases: TGCGCCAGCAGCTCCCAGGGTGGCAATCAGCCCCAGCATTTT. Its translation: CASSSQGGNQPQHF.

The chain combines TRBV25-1 with TRBJ1-2, with D possibly matching TRBD1 (6 bases). The germline V and J ends were trimmed by 3 bases and 8 bases, with 25 bases remaining between them. This CDR3 is built from 17 residues. CDR1 is MGHDK and CDR2 is SYGVNS in the germline V gene. The DNA of the CDR3 is TGTGCCAGCAGTGATCTTGGGGACAAGGGAATCTATGGGGGCTACACCTTC. The encoded protein is CASSDLGDKGIYGGYTF.

The genes are TRBV30 and TRBJ1-5; D remains unclear. Germline V gives CDR1 GTSNPN, CDR2 SVGIG (reference sequence). This CDR3 is 11 amino acids long. CDR3 sequence: CASGGGRPQHF. The CDR3 bases are TGTGCGTCGGGCGGAGGGCGGCCCCAGCATTTT. Filled out from reference TRBV30 and TRBJ1-5, the complete variable domain reads SQTIHQWPATLVQPVGSPLSLECTVEGTSNPNLYWYRQAAGRGLQLLFYSVGIGQISSEVPQNLSASRPQDRQFILSSKKLLLSDSGFYLCASGGGRPQHFGDGTRLSIL.

The rearrangement joins TRBV6-1 to TRBJ2-5; 8 bases match TRBD2. Germline CDR1 is MNHNS and CDR2 is SASEGT. The CDR3 extends over 16 amino acids. The J segment lost 5 bases and the V segment lost 2 bases, leaving 10 bases of the junction unmatched. Here the CDR3 DNA reads TGTGCCAGCAGTGAATTCGGTTCCGGGAGGGGTGAGACCCAGTACTTC. Translated: CASSEFGSGRGETQYF.

V is TRBV14 and J is TRBJ2-7; TRBD2 is a possible D gene (5 bases). The CDR3 totals 13 residues. With 5 bases removed from V and 6 bases from J, the gap between germline ends came to 14 bases. CDR1 SGHDN and CDR2 FVKESK come from the germline V gene. The CDR3: CASSESDRGEQYF. CDR3 DNA sequence: TGTGCCAGCAGCGAAAGCGATCGGGGCGAGCAGTACTTC.

This CDR3 is CASSVTLAGDYNEQFF. The CDR3 region has the DNA TGTGCCAGCAGCGTAACACTAGCGGGAGACTACAATGAGCAGTTCTTC. This chain uses TRBV5-4 with TRBJ2-1, with 11 positions matching TRBD2. The V segment lost 4 bases and the J segment 3 bases; nucleotides outside the gene matches: 6. The germline CDR1 and CDR2 sequences are SGHNT and YYREEE (reference sequence). The CDR3 loop spans 16 amino acids. Drawing the rest from reference TRBV5-4 and TRBJ2-1, the complete variable domain is ETGVTQSPTHLIKTRGQQVTLRCSSQSGHNTVSWYQQALGQGPQFIFQYYREEENGRGNFPPRFSGLQFPNYSSELNVNALELDDSALYLCASSVTLAGDYNEQFFGPGTRLTVL.

The chain is built from TRBV9 and TRBJ2-1, with D possibly TRBD2 on 6 matching bases. There are 15 residues in the CDR3. Germline V gene data show CDR1 as SGDLS and CDR2 as YYNGEE. The germline V and J ends were trimmed by 0 bases and 6 bases, with 13 bases remaining between them. CDR3 loop: CASSVVSGVTNEQFF. In nucleotides, the CDR3 is TGTGCCAGCAGCGTAGTGTCGGGAGTCACCAATGAGCAGTTCTTC.

The genes are TRBV7-2 and TRBJ2-1; 7 positions agree with TRBD2. This CDR3 contains 16 residues. In germline, CDR1 is SGHTA, CDR2 FQGNSA. The trim removed 2 bases at V and 0 bases at J, leaving 4 bases unmatched. The CDR3 reads CASSLSGVSSYNEQFF. The DNA of the CDR3 is TGTGCCAGCAGCTTAAGCGGGGTTAGCTCCTACAATGAGCAGTTCTTC.

The chain joins TRBV28 to TRBJ2-7; 9 bases fit TRBD2. Germline lookup yields CDR1 MDHEN and CDR2 SYDVKM. The V gene end was trimmed by 3 bases and the J gene end by 0 bases; junction bases not matched to a gene: 3. The CDR3 runs 15 residues. CDR3 nucleotides: TGTGCCAGCAGTTTCCCTAGCGGGAACTCCTACGAGCAGTACTTC. The encoded protein is CASSFPSGNSYEQYF.

The chain combines TRBV5-1 with TRBJ2-5; 7 bases agree with TRBD2. Trimming cost V 4 bases and J 5 bases; bases outside gene matches: 11. The V gene's germline CDR1 is SGHRS and CDR2 YFSETQ. The CDR3 length is 15 residues. CDR3 residues: CASSPGWAGDETQYF. The CDR3 nucleotides read TGCGCCAGCAGCCCCGGCTGGGCGGGGGACGAGACCCAGTACTTC.

This rearrangement joins TRBV7-2 to TRBJ2-2, with 9 positions matching TRBD2. Germline V lookup: CDR1 SGHTA, CDR2 FQGNSA. The CDR3 loop spans 16 amino acids. Trimming removed 1 base from V and 4 bases from J; junction bases left unmatched: 4. For the CDR3, the DNA is TGTGCCAGCAGCTTAGTAACTAGCGGGTCCACCGGGGAGCTGTTTTTT. Residues: CASSLVTSGSTGELFF. The variable domain in full, with the rest retrieved from reference TRBV7-2 and TRBJ2-2, is GAGVSQSPSNKVTEKGKDVELRCDPISGHTALYWYRQSLGQGLEFLIYFQGNSAPDKSGLPSDRFSAERTGGSVSTLTIQRTQQEDSAVYLCASSLVTSGSTGELFFGEGSRLTVL.

This chain uses TRBV5-1 with TRBJ2-3, with TRBD2 matching over 9 bases. The CDR3 consists of 16 residues. V was pared by 0 bases and J by 3 bases, with 5 bases of the junction left unmatched. Germline values: CDR1 SGHRS, CDR2 YFSETQ. The CDR3 region has the DNA TGCGCCAGCAGCTTGGGGGCTAGCGGGACTACAGATACGCAGTATTTT. Amino acid sequence: CASSLGASGTTDTQYF.

This chain connects TRBV28 to TRBJ1-1; tentative D call: TRBD1 (6 bases). CDR1 is MDHEN and CDR2 is SYDVKM in the germline V gene. The CDR3 extends over 13 amino acids. V was pared by 6 bases and J by 8 bases, with 16 bases between. CDR3 region: CASSKRQAAEAFF. CDR3 sequence (DNA): TGTGCCAGCAGCAAGAGACAGGCGGCGGAAGCTTTCTTT.

The CDR3: CASSSADATNEKLFF. The CDR3 DNA reads TGTGCCAGCAGCAGCGCGGATGCAACTAATGAAAAACTGTTTTTT. The chain combines TRBV27 with TRBJ1-4, with no clear D. The germline V gene has CDR1 MNHEY and CDR2 SMNVEV (reference sequence). Trimming left V 6 bases short and J 0 bases short, with 11 bases between. There are 15 residues in the CDR3.

The chain couples TRBV3-1 (or the pseudogene TRBV3-2) to TRBJ2-1; TRBD2 matches 10 bases. The germline CDR1 and CDR2 sequences are LGHDT and YNNKEL (reference sequence). The V and J ends lost 4 bases and 4 bases, in that order; junction bases with no gene match: 10. The CDR3 length is 17 residues. CDR3 sequence reads: CASSLSLGLADYNEQFF. The DNA for the CDR3 is TGTGCCAGCAGCCTCTCACTCGGACTAGCGGATTACAATGAGCAGTTCTTC.

The J gene is TRBJ2-1, the V gene TRBV24-1; 9 bases agree with TRBD1. After removal of 3 bases from V and 9 bases from J, the junction contained 14 bases not matched to a gene. Germline V gene data show CDR1 as KGHDR and CDR2 as SFDVKD. The CDR3 is made up of 17 amino acids. The CDR3 DNA sequence: TGTGCCACCAGTGATCCCTTCACTGGGACAGGGCTTAGTGAGCAGTTCTTC. It specifies CATSDPFTGTGLSEQFF.

This clone has ten or more counts. The chain joins TRBV6-5 to TRBJ2-5, with 10 bases lining up with TRBD1. The junction had 2 bases not matched to a gene; V was cut back by 6 bases and J by 4 bases. There are 13 residues in the CDR3. Germline V gene lookup returns CDR1 MNHEY and CDR2 SVGAGI. In DNA, the CDR3 is TGTGCCAGCAGCCGGGACAGGGGAGAGACCCAGTACTTC. Translated: CASSRDRGETQYF.